This TCR beta chain was captured in a study of CD8+CD57+ T cells in acquired aplastic anemia. Overall study context: CD4+ and CD8+ cells, once sorted, gave DNA averaging approximately 3 ug.

This clonotype has ten or more counts. It was genomic DNA that served as the template for profiling TCR beta VDJ and CDR3. TCRdb used MiXCR to reprocess the reads, holding one entry per CDR3 protein. The sample holds under 200,000 distinct CDR3 sequences; under 55% are singletons and the top ten take approximately 3%. Patients sequenced had flow cytometry evidence of CD8+CD57+ cell expansion. This receptor was obtained from a human donor with aplastic anemia. Sequenced: sorted CD4+, CD8+, or CD8+CD57+ T cells (not recorded which) from PBMCs.

CDR3: CASSFGQGIDLASPQYF. CDR3 coding DNA: TGTGCCAGCAGCTTTGGGCAGGGAATAGACTTAGCCAGCCCCCAGTACTTC. J is TRBJ2-4 and V is TRBV11-3; maybe TRBD1 (5 bases). The CDR3 consists of 17 residues. With 3 bases removed from V and 13 bases from J, the gap between germline ends came to 28 bases. The germline CDR1 and CDR2 sequences are SGHNT and YENEEA.